This TCR beta chain was retrieved from a study of OX40 agonist ivuxolimab in advanced cancers. Context from the whole study: Ivuxolimab was a fully human IgG2 agonistic monoclonal antibody targeting the costimulatory receptor OX40 (CD134). Intravenous ivuxolimab was administered to patients every 2 weeks at six dose levels: 0.01, 0.1, 0.3, 1.5, 3 and 10 mg/kg. Among the roughly 52 dose-escalation patients, around 20 had hepatocellular carcinoma, approximately 15 melanoma, 9 renal cell carcinoma and 9 head and neck cancer. In the dose-escalation cohort, approximately 82% of patients were male, and the mean age was roughly 56 years with a range of roughly 23 to 79. Patients were allowed to have had prior anti-PD-1, anti-PD-L1 or anti-CTLA-4 therapy, and approximately 37% of the dose-escalation patients had been treated with checkpoint inhibitors. Partial responses occurred in three dose-escalation patients: two with cutaneous melanoma and one with hepatocellular carcinoma. The purpose of peripheral TCRbeta sequencing was to test whether ivuxolimab changed TCR sequence diversity and led to clonal T-cell expansion. The paper reports the monotherapy dose-escalation portion (N = 52 patients) of the phase I ivuxolimab trial.

Concerning this clone itself: What antigen it recognizes has not been identified. Base qualities are not recorded, but no much larger clone differs from it by a single base.

The study at large found these results: On average, CD8+ T cells showed more expanded clones than CD4+ T cells after ivuxolimab. In partial responders in the 0.1-3.0 mg/kg groups, normalized peripheral clonal expansion was found to be among the lowest, especially among CD8+ T cells. Low levels of normalized T-cell clonal expansion were also seen in some patients who did not respond. The antigen specificity of the peripheral T cells that underwent clonal expansion was not determined. At doses from 0.1 to 3.0 mg/kg, clonal expansion was seen in both CD4+ and CD8+ blood T cells between baseline and week 6.

Spanning cysteine to phenylalanine, the CDR3 consists of 15 amino acids. The sequence is cut down to CDR3 DNA, 45 bases in frame from base 1. The germline V gene specifies SGHAT as CDR1 and FQNNGV as CDR2. The junction carries 10 bases between V and J, which are trimmed by 0 bases and 1 base respectively. The trial excluded patients who had a history of autoimmune disease or were on systemic immunosuppression. Peripheral blood for TCR sequencing was collected from all dose cohorts at baseline, on cycle 4 day 1, and on cycle 7 day 1. Samples came from an open-label, multicenter, first-in-human phase I dose-escalation trial of ivuxolimab. Adults with locally advanced or metastatic head and neck squamous cell, hepatocellular, melanoma or renal cell carcinoma were enrolled in the trial. Before TCR sequencing, CD4+ and CD8+ T cells were separately sorted from peripheral blood. Genomic DNA was isolated from the sorted cells so that the TCRbeta CDR3 region could be sequenced. TCRbeta CDR3 regions were sequenced using the immunoSEQ Assay. What TCRdb holds here is the immuneACCESS table cut down to in-frame rearrangements. Part of the clones is not present; checked against another copy, under half of the missing clones reflect an unresolved V gene, and the others are unexplained. For this sample there are roughly 70,000 clones; around 85% appear just once. The ten top clones hold 0.6% to 0.85% of the sample.

This clonotype was obtained from an adult with an advanced solid tumor such as melanoma, head and neck, liver or kidney cancer. The chain links TRBV11-2 with TRBJ2-7; possibly the D gene is TRBD1, per 6 matching bases. This material consisted of CD4+ or CD8+ T cells sorted from blood, taken in a trial of the OX40 agonist ivuxolimab. The CDR3 protein is CASSLETGTSYEQYF. The nucleotide sequence reads TGTGCCAGCAGCTTAGAGACAGGCACGTCCTACGAGCAGTACTTC.